Listed here are 32 T cell receptor beta chains from one sample, sequenced in a study of post-analysis software for immune sequencing data. These TCRs' antigens remain unknown. Study results and caveats: Patients showed TRBV5-6, TRBV5-1 and TRBV20-1 among roughly 5 TRBV segments more frequent than in controls.

The library was made from cDNA and included unique molecular identifiers. MiXCR, run by TCRdb on the PCR reads, gives a single entry per CDR3 protein. The sample yields about 460,000 distinct CDR3 sequences, approximately 46% seen once. The sample consisted of blood. The receptor set was obtained from a girl under 18 with multiple sclerosis.

This clonotype was observed a few times. CDR3 DNA sequence: TGTGCCAGCAGTGAATGGGAACGGGCCCCCAACAATGAGCAGTACTTC. Translated: CASSEWERAPNNEQYF. The V gene is TRBV25-1, the J gene TRBJ2-7; D unclear. Germline CDR1 reads MGHDK; CDR2 reads SYGVNS. Trimming pared 1 base from V and 7 bases from J, leaving 20 bases between. The length of the CDR3 is 16 residues.

The chain carries TRBV20-1 and TRBJ2-1; 7 positions match TRBD1. After removal of 6 bases from V and 7 bases from J, the junction contained 9 bases not matched to a gene. Germline assignment: CDR1 DFQATT and CDR2 SNEGSKA (reference sequence). CDR3 length equals 13 residues. The CDR3 nucleotides are TGCAGTGCCGGACAGGAGGTCAGGAATGAGCAGTTCTTC. It translates to CSAGQEVRNEQFF.

V and J are TRBV5-6 and TRBJ2-1; TRBD2 matches at 10 bases. The CDR3 is 17 residues long. With V trimmed by 3 bases and J by 3 bases, 9 bases remained unmatched. The germline V gene has CDR1 SGHDT and CDR2 YYEEEE. CDR3 in amino acids: CASSWGTSGIVYNEQFF. CDR3 DNA sequence: TGTGCCAGCAGCTGGGGCACTAGCGGGATAGTCTACAATGAGCAGTTCTTC.

J is TRBJ2-3 and V is TRBV3-1; 9 nucleotides match TRBD2. Germline CDR1 and CDR2: LGHDT and YNNKEL (reference sequence). The CDR3 covers 16 residues. The V and J ends lost 0 bases and 1 base, in that order; junction bases with no gene match: 2. The CDR3 region is CASSQETSGRTDTQYF. The CDR3 nucleotides read TGTGCCAGCAGCCAAGAGACTAGCGGCCGCACAGATACGCAGTATTTT.

V and J are TRBV20-1 and TRBJ2-7; the D gene is possibly TRBD1 (7 bases). The CDR3 is 15 amino acids. Trimming removed 2 bases at V and 0 bases at J, with 14 bases between. The V gene's germline CDR1 is DFQATT and CDR2 SNEGSKA (reference sequence). This CDR3 is CSARSAGQNSYEQYF. The CDR3 coding sequence is TGCAGTGCTAGATCCGCGGGACAGAACTCCTACGAGCAGTACTTC.

The V and J genes are TRBV28 and TRBJ2-2; the match to TRBD2 covers 9 bases. The CDR3 has 18 residues. J gave up 3 bases and V 5 bases, and 13 bases lay outside the gene matches. Germline lookup yields CDR1 MDHEN and CDR2 SYDVKM. CDR3 DNA: TGTGCCAGCAGTGTTGGACCAGCGGGAGGAGGTGACACCGGGGAGCTGTTTTTT. Translating it yields CASSVGPAGGGDTGELFF.

The chain's CDR3 is CASTPGGVAKNIQYF. CDR3 nucleotides: TGTGCCAGCACCCCGGGCGGGGTAGCCAAAAACATTCAGTACTTC. This rearrangement joins TRBV28 to TRBJ2-4; TRBD2 is a possible D gene (6 bases). The CDR3 spans 15 residues. The germline V and J ends were trimmed by 7 bases and 0 bases, with 13 bases remaining between them. Germline loops: CDR1 MDHEN, CDR2 SYDVKM.

This clonotype was seen a handful of times. This chain joins TRBV20-1 and TRBJ2-3; TRBD1 matches 8 bases. The CDR3 covers 16 residues. The germline gives CDR1 DFQATT, CDR2 SNEGSKA (reference sequence). The V and J ends lost 5 bases and 3 bases, in that order; junction bases with no gene match: 13. CDR3 nucleotides: TGCAGTGCTTCGACCCCAGGGGGCGGCGAGACAGATACGCAGTATTTT. Translation: CSASTPGGGETDTQYF.

This chain uses TRBV6-6 with TRBJ2-2; D possibly corresponds to TRBD1 (6 bases). Trimming removed 7 bases from V and 4 bases from J, with 16 bases in between. CDR1 is MNHNY and CDR2 is SVGAGI in the germline V gene (reference sequence). The CDR3 is 15 amino acids. CDR3 DNA: TGTGCCAGCATCCTGGACCTAGGGGGCACCGGGGAGCTGTTTTTT. Its protein product is CASILDLGGTGELFF.

This chain connects TRBV5-1 to TRBJ2-7; 7 bases are shared with TRBD1. There are 15 residues in the CDR3. Germline V CDR1 and CDR2: SGHRS, YFSETQ. With V trimmed by 3 bases and J by 4 bases, 10 bases remained unmatched. The CDR3 sequence: CASSWTTGTAYEQYF. CDR3 DNA: TGCGCCAGCAGCTGGACGACAGGGACAGCGTACGAGCAGTACTTC.

The CDR3 loop reads CASRLLGSGANVLTF. DNA for the CDR3: TGTGCCAGCAGATTATTGGGCTCTGGGGCCAACGTCCTGACTTTC. This chain joins TRBV6-2 or TRBV6-3 and TRBJ2-6; D gene ambiguous. The CDR3 spans 15 residues. From germline, CDR1 is MNHEY and CDR2 SVGEGT. V was trimmed by 6 bases and J by 0 bases, leaving 9 bases between them.

The chain joins TRBV28 to TRBJ2-2, with no clear D. The V end lost 6 bases, the J end lost 0 bases, and 11 bases lay between the germline ends. CDR3 length equals 15 residues. Germline V gene lookup returns CDR1 MDHEN and CDR2 SYDVKM. CDR3 nucleotides: TGTGCCAGCAGCCCTCCAGGATCGAACACCGGGGAGCTGTTTTTT. Amino acids: CASSPPGSNTGELFF.

As concerns this clonotype: Germline and junction disagree at one end, which may indicate a read error. This chain joins TRBV7-9 and TRBJ2-5; tentatively, D is TRBD1 or TRBD2 (6 bases each). Germline assignment: CDR1 SEHNR and CDR2 FQNEAQ (reference sequence). The CDR3 extends over 16 amino acids. The CDR3 DNA reads TGTGCCAGCAGCCCCGGGGGCCGAGATGGTGAAGAGGCCCAGTACTTC. Translating it yields CASSPGGRDGEEAQYF.

The CDR3 DNA sequence: TGCGCCAGCAGCTACGGAGCGGGATCCTACGAGCAGTACTTC. The encoded protein is CASSYGAGSYEQYF. The gene calls are TRBV5-1 and TRBJ2-7, with 7 bases fitting TRBD2. CDR1 is SGHRS, CDR2 YFSETQ, per germline. The CDR3 runs to 14 residues. The junction had 4 bases not matched to a gene; V was cut back by 3 bases and J by 1 base.

The rearrangement uses TRBV5-1 and TRBJ2-5; the match to TRBD2 covers 10 bases. The CDR3 contains 16 residues. The J segment lost 5 bases and the V segment lost 4 bases, leaving 11 bases of the junction unmatched. Germline values: CDR1 SGHRS, CDR2 YFSETQ. Here the CDR3 DNA reads TGCGCCAGCAGCCTCGGAAATAGCGGGAGGTTTGAGACCCAGTACTTC. As protein: CASSLGNSGRFETQYF.

This clonotype has a handful of counts. This chain connects TRBV14 to TRBJ2-5; TRBD2 might be the D (6 bases). This CDR3 region has 14 residues. V was pared by 0 bases and J by 3 bases, with 8 bases between. Germline V gene sequence: CDR1 SGHDN, CDR2 FVKESK. Written as DNA, the CDR3 is TGTGCCAGCAGCCAAGATAGGAGGGAAGAGACCCAGTACTTC. Translating it yields CASSQDRREETQYF. The variable domain in full, completed from reference TRBV14 and TRBJ2-5, reads EAGVTQFPSHSVIEKGQTVTLRCDPISGHDNLYWYRRVMGKEIKFLLHFVKESKQDESGMPNNRFLAERTGGTYSTLKVQPAELEDSGVYFCASSQDRREETQYFGPGTRLLVL.

J is TRBJ1-5 and V is TRBV6-5, with D possibly matching TRBD1 (6 bases). The CDR3 sequence is 15 residues long. V dropped 7 bases and J dropped 6 bases, with 19 bases sitting between them. The germline V gene has CDR1 MNHEY and CDR2 SVGAGI. CDR3: CASKPTTGSLQPQHF. The CDR3 coding sequence is TGTGCCAGCAAACCAACTACAGGGTCGCTTCAGCCCCAGCATTTT.

This clonotype has just a few counts. J is TRBJ2-3 and V is TRBV4-1; D remains ambiguous. V was pared by 3 bases and J by 0 bases, with 13 bases between. Germline values: CDR1 MGHRA, CDR2 YSYEKL. There are 16 residues in the CDR3. The CDR3 DNA reads as TGCGCCAGCAGCCAGGAGAGCGTTCCTAGCACAGATACGCAGTATTTT. Residues: CASSQESVPSTDTQYF.

The V gene is TRBV2, the J gene TRBJ2-7; either TRBD1 or TRBD2 may fit D (5 bases each). The end of the DNA fits TRBJ2-5 better, so the J call may be wrong. The CDR3 is made up of 12 amino acids. Germline V gene data show CDR1 as SNHLY and CDR2 as FYNNEI. CDR3 amino acids: CATGTEGETQYF. DNA of the CDR3: TGTGCCACCGGGACGGAAGGGGAGACCCAGTACTTC.

This clonotype was observed a few times. This chain uses TRBV7-2 with TRBJ2-1, with 11 nucleotides matching TRBD2. The CDR3 is 16 residues long. Germline V gene data show CDR1 as SGHTA and CDR2 as FQGNSA. The junction had 6 bases not matched to a gene; V was cut back by 4 bases and J by 4 bases. The CDR3 sequence is CASSSRVAGGYNEQFF. CDR3 coding DNA: TGTGCCAGCAGCTCAAGAGTAGCGGGGGGGTACAATGAGCAGTTCTTC.

This chain uses TRBV29-1 with TRBJ2-5; 7 bases fit TRBD2. Germline V gives CDR1 SQVTM, CDR2 ANQGSEA. V shed 7 bases and J 3 bases; nucleotides not matched to a gene: 5. This CDR3 has 12 residues. The CDR3 DNA reads TGCAGCGGCCGTGGGGGGGAAGAGACCCAGTACTTC. Translation gives CSGRGGEETQYF.

The chain is built from TRBV9 and TRBJ2-1; a possible D gene is TRBD2 (5 bases). CDR3 length: 16 amino acids. Deletions cut 0 bases from V and 3 bases from J, with 13 bases between. From germline, CDR1 is SGDLS and CDR2 YYNGEE. This CDR3 reads CASSVALASRYNEQFF. The CDR3 DNA is TGTGCCAGCAGCGTAGCTTTAGCGTCCCGCTACAATGAGCAGTTCTTC. Together with reference TRBV9 and TRBJ2-1, the CDR3 gives the full variable domain: DSGVTQTPKHLITATGQRVTLRCSPRSGDLSVYWYQQSLDQGLQFLIQYYNGEERAKGNILERFSAQQFPDLHSELNLSSLELGDSALYFCASSVALASRYNEQFFGPGTRLTVL.

This clonotype was seen a few times. This chain links TRBV20-1 with TRBJ2-3; no clear D gene. Trimming took off 6 bases at V and 6 bases at J, with 10 bases between the two ends. The CDR3 has 11 amino acids. CDR1 DFQATT and CDR2 SNEGSKA come from the germline V gene (reference sequence). CDR3 DNA: TGCAGTGCCCCTCGATTTGATACGCAGTATTTT. As protein: CSAPRFDTQYF.

V gene TRBV2 combines with J gene TRBJ2-7, with D unclear. CDR3 length equals 14 residues. The germline V gene has CDR1 SNHLY and CDR2 FYNNEI. V lost 6 bases, J lost 6 bases, and 18 bases lay in between. In nucleotides, the CDR3 is TGTGCCAGCAGGCAGGACCCTGGGCTTGGCGAGCAGTACTTC. Translation gives CASRQDPGLGEQYF.

The chain carries TRBV11-3 and TRBJ2-3, with D hard to call. The CDR3 is made up of 13 amino acids. Looked up from germline, CDR1 is SGHNT and CDR2 is YENEEA. The V end was cut by 5 bases, the J end by 6 bases, with 12 bases between. In DNA form, the CDR3 reads TGTGCCAGCAGCCTAAACCAAGGGGATACGCAGTATTTT. Encoded protein: CASSLNQGDTQYF.

In this sample, this clonotype turned up a few times. This chain connects TRBV6-1 to TRBJ1-6; the D is unclear. From germline, CDR1 is MNHNS and CDR2 SASEGT. The length of the CDR3 is 13 residues. V was trimmed by 2 bases and J by 8 bases, leaving 7 bases between them. Here the CDR3 DNA reads TGTGCCAGCAGTGAAATCTGGGATTCACCCCTCCACTTT. Its translation: CASSEIWDSPLHF.

This clonotype appeared a single time. The gene calls are TRBV2 and TRBJ1-2, with 10 bases identical to TRBD1. This CDR3 is built from 15 residues. Germline lookup yields CDR1 SNHLY and CDR2 FYNNEI. Trimming cost V 6 bases and J 3 bases; bases outside gene matches: 7. CDR3 amino acids: CASRDRTGGYYGYTF. CDR3 bases: TGTGCCAGCAGGGATAGGACAGGGGGATACTATGGCTACACCTTC. Drawing the rest from reference TRBV2 and TRBJ1-2, the complete variable domain is EPEVTQTPSHQVTQMGQEVILRCVPISNHLYFYWYRQILGQKVEFLVSFYNNEISEKSEIFDDQFSVERPDGSNFTLKIRSTKLEDSAMYFCASRDRTGGYYGYTFGSGTRLTVV.

V is TRBV12-3 or TRBV12-4 and J is TRBJ2-7; D is uncertain. CDR3 length equals 14 residues. V shed 3 bases and J shed 1 base, with 10 bases lying between them. The CDR3 sequence: CASSFEDGSYEQYF. For the CDR3, the DNA is TGTGCCAGCAGTTTTGAAGACGGATCCTACGAGCAGTACTTC.

This clonotype was observed at least ten times. The chain recombines TRBV24-1 with TRBJ2-1, with no clear D. In germline, CDR1 is KGHDR, CDR2 SFDVKD. The CDR3 consists of 12 residues. V shed 6 bases and J shed 5 bases, with 7 bases lying between them. The CDR3 sequence is CATSPGDNEQFF. CDR3 coding DNA: TGTGCCACCAGTCCGGGTGACAATGAGCAGTTCTTC.

This chain connects TRBV6-1 to TRBJ2-3; TRBD2 matches 11 bases. From germline, CDR1 is MNHNS and CDR2 SASEGT. V shed 6 bases, J shed 5 bases, and the junction held 1 base outside the gene matches. The CDR3 spans 13 residues. CDR3 DNA sequence: TGTGCCAGCAGGACTAGCGGGGAAGATACGCAGTATTTT. Translating gives CASRTSGEDTQYF.

There are many counts of this clonotype. This chain uses TRBV10-3 with TRBJ2-1; 7 positions match TRBD1. The trim removed 8 bases at V and 5 bases at J, leaving 6 bases unmatched. This CDR3 has 13 residues. Germline V gives CDR1 ENHRY, CDR2 SYGVKD. The CDR3 here is CAIFGGQDNEQFF. The CDR3, as DNA: TGTGCCATCTTCGGCGGACAGGACAATGAGCAGTTCTTC.

The rearrangement joins TRBV11-2 to TRBJ1-6; tentatively, D is TRBD1 (6 bases). CDR3 size: 14 residues. Trimming cost V 4 bases and J 8 bases, with 12 bases left between them. Germline V gene sequence: CDR1 SGHAT, CDR2 FQNNGV. The CDR3 reads CASSSAGADSPLHF. CDR3 nucleotide sequence: TGTGCCAGCAGCTCGGCGGGGGCCGATTCACCCCTCCACTTT. Full variable domain (rest looked up from reference TRBV11-2 and TRBJ1-6): EAGVAQSPRYKIIEKRQSVAFWCNPISGHATLYWYQQILGQGPKLLIQFQNNGVVDDSQLPKDRFSAERLKGVDSTLKIQPAKLEDSAVYLCASSSAGADSPLHFGNGTRLTVT.